The 16 T cell receptor beta chains presented below share a single source sample, sequenced in a study of cytomegalovirus exposure and HLA in healthy donors. Method: immunoSEQ multiplex PCR; TCRdb's copy keeps in-frame clones and lacks some. The repertoire holds about 130,000 clones, with 85% to 95% as singletons. The source material was PBMCs. The receptors come from a woman younger than 35 in good health and CMV-seronegative.

This sequence joins TRBV5-4 and TRBJ2-1; 11 positions agree with TRBD2. Germline CDR1 is SGHNT and CDR2 is YYREEE (reference sequence). This CDR3 has 15 residues. The junction had 3 bases not matched to a gene; V was cut back by 3 bases and J by 4 bases. CDR3 DNA sequence: TGTGCCAGCAGCTGGGGACTAGCGGATTACAATGAGCAGTTCTTC. Translated: CASSWGLADYNEQFF.

The V call is TRBV7-9, the J call TRBJ1-6; D gene ambiguous. The CDR3 is 13 amino acids. The germline gives CDR1 SEHNR, CDR2 FQNEAQ (reference sequence). Between the trimmed V and J ends, which lost 4 bases and 6 bases, there was a span of 7 bases. The CDR3 here is CASSSNSNSPLHF. CDR3 bases: TGTGCCAGCAGCTCGAACTCTAATTCACCCCTCCACTTT.

The chain combines TRBV9 with TRBJ2-7; possible D gene TRBD2, 6 bases. Germline V gives CDR1 SGDLS, CDR2 YYNGEE. V lost 0 bases to trimming and J lost 3 bases, with 10 bases between them. The CDR3 runs 14 residues. The CDR3 loop is CASSVGGGGYEQYF. The CDR3 coding sequence is TGTGCCAGCAGCGTAGGTGGGGGAGGCTACGAGCAGTACTTC.

This chain joins TRBV27 and TRBJ1-1, with 7 bases matching TRBD1. Germline V lookup: CDR1 MNHEY, CDR2 SMNVEV (reference sequence). The ends lost 5 bases at V and 5 bases at J; junction bases unmatched: 11. The length of the CDR3 is 15 residues. In DNA, the CDR3 is TGTGCCAGCAGTCACCGAAGGGGGCGGCTTACTGAAGCTTTCTTT. Its protein product is CASSHRRGRLTEAFF.

The chain combines TRBV7-9 with TRBJ2-2, with 8 positions matching TRBD1. Germline V gene lookup returns CDR1 SEHNR and CDR2 FQNEAQ (reference sequence). The CDR3 contains 17 residues. The J segment lost 3 bases and the V segment lost 4 bases, leaving 10 bases of the junction unmatched. As DNA, the CDR3 is TGTGCCAGCAGCTCCCCCGCGGACAGGGTCGACACCGGGGAGCTGTTTTTT. It encodes CASSSPADRVDTGELFF.

The table lists this clone with a few counts. The chain couples TRBV7-9 to TRBJ2-5; D is undetermined. Germline CDR1 reads SEHNR; CDR2 reads FQNEAQ (reference sequence). The CDR3 extends over 14 amino acids. The V and J ends lost 6 bases and 1 base respectively, with 12 bases between them. The CDR3 here is CASSSRLVQETQYF. The CDR3 DNA is TGTGCCAGCAGTTCCAGACTTGTCCAAGAGACCCAGTACTTC.

This rearrangement joins TRBV9 to TRBJ2-3; 11 nucleotides agree with TRBD2. Germline V CDR1 and CDR2: SGDLS, YYNGEE. V shed 0 bases and J 7 bases; nucleotides not matched to a gene: 7. The CDR3 sequence is 16 residues long. The CDR3 loop reads CASSVDASGRINTQYF. The DNA of the CDR3 is TGTGCCAGCAGCGTAGATGCTAGCGGGAGGATAAATACGCAGTATTTT.

The J gene is TRBJ1-5, the V gene TRBV10-1; D ambiguous. This CDR3 comprises 16 residues. The ends were cut back, 2 bases at V and 0 bases at J, with 11 bases in the middle. Germline V gene data show CDR1 as WNHNN and CDR2 as SYGVQD (reference sequence). CDR3 bases: TGCGCCAGCAGTGAGCGGTCCTGCTATAGCAATCAGCCCCAGCATTTT. This sequence encodes CASSERSCYSNQPQHF.

This clone was seen a single time. The J gene is TRBJ1-2, the V gene TRBV28; the D is unclear. Germline V CDR1 and CDR2: MDHEN, SYDVKM. The CDR3 totals 14 residues. With 2 bases removed from V and 4 bases from J, the gap between germline ends came to 11 bases. The CDR3 sequence is CASSLGQKIYGYTF. The CDR3 DNA reads as TGTGCCAGCAGTTTAGGGCAAAAAATCTATGGCTACACCTTC.

The chain carries TRBV4-1 and TRBJ2-2, with 8 bases that match TRBD2. Germline CDR1 is MGHRA and CDR2 is YSYEKL. This CDR3 comprises 18 residues. V lost 0 bases to trimming and J lost 4 bases; unmatched junction nucleotides: 10. The CDR3 nucleotides are TGCGCCAGCAGCCAAGATCTATTCGGCCTAGCGGGCACCGGGGAGCTGTTTTTT. It translates to CASSQDLFGLAGTGELFF.

The V and J genes are TRBV9 and TRBJ2-2; 10 bases agree with TRBD2. In germline, CDR1 is SGDLS, CDR2 YYNGEE. The V segment lost 0 bases and the J segment 5 bases; nucleotides outside the gene matches: 10. The CDR3 extends over 18 amino acids. The DNA of the CDR3 is TGTGCCAGCAGCGTAGCTCGGGCCGGGACTAGCGAAACCGGGGAGCTGTTTTTT. Translating gives CASSVARAGTSETGELFF. Based on the CDR3 plus reference TRBV9 and TRBJ2-2, the full variable domain is DSGVTQTPKHLITATGQRVTLRCSPRSGDLSVYWYQQSLDQGLQFLIQYYNGEERAKGNILERFSAQQFPDLHSELNLSSLELGDSALYFCASSVARAGTSETGELFFGEGSRLTVL.

CDR3 coding DNA: TGCGCCAGCAGCTTATTTAGCGGGATAGGACACAATGAGCAGTTCTTC. This sequence encodes CASSLFSGIGHNEQFF. J is TRBJ2-1 and V is TRBV5-1; 8 positions match TRBD2. Germline assignment: CDR1 SGHRS and CDR2 YFSETQ. CDR3 size: 16 residues. V trimming: 2 bases; J trimming: 5 bases; junction bases outside the gene matches: 9. The full variable domain, with the rest looked up from reference TRBV5-1 and TRBJ2-1, is KAGVTQTPRYLIKTRGQQVTLSCSPISGHRSVSWYQQTPGQGLQFLFEYFSETQRNKGNFPGRFSGRQFSNSRSEMNVSTLELGDSALYLCASSLFSGIGHNEQFFGPGTRLTVL.

This clone has a single count. The chain employs TRBV7-9 and TRBJ2-6; D may be TRBD1 (6 bases). Trimming pared 5 bases from V and 3 bases from J, leaving 14 bases between. Per germline, CDR1 SEHNR and CDR2 FQNEAQ (reference sequence). The CDR3 covers 16 residues. CDR3 sequence reads: CASSPIQGFGANVLTF. Written as DNA, the CDR3 is TGTGCCAGCAGCCCTATACAGGGCTTTGGGGCCAACGTCCTGACTTTC.

The chain uses TRBV5-6 and TRBJ2-5, with TRBD2 matching 11 bases. Germline assignment: CDR1 SGHDT and CDR2 YYEEEE. The CDR3 totals 15 residues. J gave up 5 bases and V 0 bases, and 3 bases lay outside the gene matches. In DNA form, the CDR3 reads TGTGCCAGCAGCTTGGGGATAGCGGGGGGGGAGACCCAGTACTTC. Translating gives CASSLGIAGGETQYF.

The V gene is TRBV6-1, the J gene TRBJ1-4; weak D call: TRBD1 (5 bases). The CDR3 is made up of 15 amino acids. The V gene lost 7 bases and the J gene lost 5 bases, with 17 bases spanning the gap. The V gene's germline CDR1 is MNHNS and CDR2 SASEGT. The CDR3 nucleotides are TGTGCCAGCACCCCCCTCGGGGGGGGAAATGAAAAACTGTTTTTT. It encodes CASTPLGGGNEKLFF.

The chain is built from TRBV9 and TRBJ2-3; D may be TRBD2 (6 bases). Germline V gene data show CDR1 as SGDLS and CDR2 as YYNGEE. Between the trimmed V and J ends, which lost 4 bases and 2 bases, there was a span of 14 bases. This CDR3 spans 15 amino acids. For the CDR3, the DNA is TGTGCCAGCAGCCTGGGCGCGGGGACCACAGATACGCAGTATTTT. Amino acid sequence: CASSLGAGTTDTQYF.